This section outlines one TCR beta chain sequence together with its context. Its antigen is as yet unknown. The entry originates in a study of shared clonotypes between healthy human individuals. Study in general: The composition of the donors was a couple of women and a few men aged 18 to 49.

Study-wide points: Blood was the sole source, and tissue repertoires probably differ. Naive CD4 clonotypes overlapped across a handful of donors at approximately 5.5%.

Profiling relied on immunoSEQ multiplex PCR, and the TCRdb table lists in-frame clones only, not all of them. In the table there are nearly 750,000 clones, 72% of which are singletons. With 4 bases removed from V and 6 bases from J, the gap between germline ends came to 6 bases. The CDR3 contains 12 residues. Germline V gives CDR1 SGHVS, CDR2 FNYEAQ. This receptor was obtained from a woman aged 25 to 39 in good health. The chain has TRBV7-6 and TRBJ2-2, with D uncertain. Sequencing used memory CD4+ T cells sorted from blood. Noted subset: CD45RA-negative fraction. The chain's CDR3 is CASSSYSGELFF. In DNA, the CDR3 is TGTGCCAGCAGCTCTTACTCCGGGGAGCTGTTTTTT.